These T cell receptor beta chains were read from a single sample in a study of OX40 agonist ivuxolimab in advanced cancers. Repertoires were generated with immunoSEQ multiplex PCR, while TCRdb's copy carries only in-frame clones and drops some. The sample has 60,000 to 75,000 clones, approximately 94% seen once. The sample here was CD4+ or CD8+ T cells sorted from blood, taken in a trial of the OX40 agonist ivuxolimab. These TCRs come from an adult with an advanced solid tumor such as melanoma, head and neck, liver or kidney cancer. The conserved cysteine and the conserved F or W are not part of the CDR3 here. Some rows have no size entry. The others give once, few or many, or a class for an expanded clone.

v_gene: TRBV9; abundance: NA; j_gene: TRBJ2-7; CDR3aa: ASSPGTGDFYEQY
v_gene: TRBV27; abundance: NA; j_gene: TRBJ2-7; CDR3aa: ASSFRGAHYEQY
v_gene: TRBV5-1; abundance: NA; j_gene: TRBJ1-1; CDR3aa: ASSPATQGAGTEAF
v_gene: TRBV7-9; abundance: NA; j_gene: TRBJ2-7; CDR3aa: ASRQDGYEQY
v_gene: TRBV4-3; abundance: NA; j_gene: TRBJ2-1; CDR3aa: ASSQDGLAGGHYNEQF
v_gene: TRBV28; abundance: NA; j_gene: TRBJ1-2; CDR3aa: ASRPEGRVNYGYT
v_gene: TRBV27; abundance: NA; j_gene: TRBJ1-2; CDR3aa: ASRDRAGGYT
v_gene: TRBV19; abundance: NA; j_gene: TRBJ1-1; CDR3aa: ASSMWGGTEAF
v_gene: TRBV29-1; abundance: NA; j_gene: TRBJ2-1; CDR3aa: SAGTTYNWNNEQF
v_gene: TRBV7-8; abundance: NA; j_gene: TRBJ2-3; CDR3aa: ASSRSTDTQY
v_gene: TRBV7-3; abundance: NA; j_gene: TRBJ2-1; CDR3aa: ASSPQAPGLAGGGNEQF
v_gene: TRBV6-5; abundance: NA; j_gene: TRBJ2-7; CDR3aa: ASFRGGRSYEQY
v_gene: TRBV11-2; abundance: NA; j_gene: TRBJ2-7; CDR3aa: ASSRTLTSTPNFYEQY
v_gene: TRBV30; abundance: NA; j_gene: TRBJ1-4; CDR3aa: AWSVGAGGKKLF
v_gene: TRBV28; abundance: NA; j_gene: TRBJ2-5; CDR3aa: AILKRGLADTQETQY
v_gene: TRBV27; abundance: NA; j_gene: TRBJ2-7; CDR3aa: ASSLGLSHTYEQY
v_gene: TRBV9; abundance: NA; j_gene: TRBJ2-2; CDR3aa: ASSYPSGRAPNTGELF
v_gene: TRBV4-1; abundance: NA; j_gene: TRBJ2-7; CDR3aa: ASSLFKGHIYEQY
v_gene: TRBV15; abundance: NA; j_gene: TRBJ2-3; CDR3aa: ATNPTGGRADTQY
v_gene: TRBV4-3; abundance: NA; j_gene: TRBJ2-5; CDR3aa: ASSQDRAWEETQY
v_gene: TRBV28; abundance: NA; j_gene: TRBJ2-1; CDR3aa: ASSSPTRYVGGSTYNEQF
v_gene: TRBV11-2; abundance: NA; j_gene: TRBJ2-1; CDR3aa: ASSLVISAGPYNEQF
v_gene: TRBV13; abundance: NA; j_gene: TRBJ2-1; CDR3aa: ASSPNRGPNEQF
v_gene: TRBV2; abundance: NA; j_gene: TRBJ1-5; CDR3aa: ASSEALRGSSNQPQH
v_gene: TRBV5-3; abundance: NA; j_gene: TRBJ2-1; CDR3aa: ARSLSLAGPNEQF
v_gene: TRBV7-9; abundance: NA; j_gene: TRBJ2-1; CDR3aa: ASSLEGGLFNEQF
v_gene: TRBV27; abundance: NA; j_gene: TRBJ2-1; CDR3aa: ASSGRDTYNEQF
v_gene: TRBV12-5; abundance: NA; j_gene: TRBJ2-3; CDR3aa: ASGLLGTGGTQY
v_gene: TRBV27; abundance: once; j_gene: TRBJ2-1; CDR3aa: ASSPHPSGTYNEQF
v_gene: TRBV4-2; abundance: once; j_gene: TRBJ2-1; CDR3aa: ASSQDWRSSYNEQF
v_gene: TRBV5-4; abundance: NA; j_gene: TRBJ2-3; CDR3aa: ASSRGQGQDTQY
v_gene: TRBV5-4; abundance: NA; j_gene: TRBJ2-4; CDR3aa: ASSKDSHIQY
v_gene: TRBV27; abundance: NA; j_gene: TRBJ2-7; CDR3aa: ASSLGQGRGQY
v_gene: TRBV6-6; abundance: NA; j_gene: TRBJ1-1; CDR3aa: ASRPDSSGTEAF
v_gene: TRBV19; abundance: NA; j_gene: TRBJ1-5; CDR3aa: ASSRPDRVQH
v_gene: TRBV11-2; abundance: NA; j_gene: TRBJ1-3; CDR3aa: ASSLVTAISGNTIY
v_gene: TRBV19; abundance: NA; j_gene: TRBJ1-2; CDR3aa: ASTRGNYGYT
v_gene: TRBV28; abundance: NA; j_gene: TRBJ1-3; CDR3aa: ASSLRGSGNTIY
v_gene: TRBV4-2; abundance: NA; j_gene: TRBJ2-7; CDR3aa: ASSHGVNEQY
v_gene: TRBV27; abundance: NA; j_gene: TRBJ2-1; CDR3aa: ASRASGRSYNEQF
v_gene: TRBV27; abundance: NA; j_gene: TRBJ2-7; CDR3aa: ASTTTSGSYEQY
v_gene: TRBV13; abundance: NA; j_gene: TRBJ1-2; CDR3aa: ASSDITGGRYGYT
v_gene: TRBV14; abundance: NA; j_gene: TRBJ2-7; CDR3aa: ASSQDEAGDDEQY
v_gene: TRBV11-2; abundance: NA; j_gene: TRBJ2-2; CDR3aa: ASSLVVPGELF